These 13 T cell receptor beta chains were all obtained from the same sample, sequenced in a study of CD4 T cells in relation to SARS-CoV-2 and coronaviruses. Their specific antigens are unknown. Method: immunoSEQ multiplex PCR; TCRdb's copy keeps in-frame clones and lacks some. The profile shows some 30,000 clones, nearly 80% of them singletons. The unexposed donors gave CD4+ T cells in about 2010-2019, prior to COVID-19. The cells were cultured for about ten days before CD4+ T cells were isolated. Sequenced input: CD4+ T cells from PBMCs, cultured in vitro. The receptors here all came from a human donor in good health.

The chain uses TRBV6-2 or TRBV6-3 and TRBJ2-7; tentative D call: TRBD2 (6 bases). This CDR3 is built from 14 residues. CDR1 and CDR2 from the germline V gene are MNHEY and SVGEGT. Trimming took 4 bases from V and 1 from J, leaving 11 bases between them. The CDR3 DNA sequence: TGTGCCAGCAGTTCCCCAGGGAGGTCCTACGAGCAGTACTTC. Amino acids: CASSSPGRSYEQYF.

This clone was seen more than once but under ten times. The CDR3, as DNA: TGTGCCAGCAGTGAAATTAACACCGGGGAGCTGTTTTTT. It specifies CASSEINTGELFF. V gene TRBV6-4 combines with J gene TRBJ2-2; D gene unclear. The CDR3 runs to 13 residues. V lost 3 bases, J lost 2 bases, and 4 bases lay in between. Germline CDR1 reads MRHNA; CDR2 reads SNTAGT.

The gene calls are TRBV7-2 and TRBJ1-5; perhaps TRBD1 as D (6 bases). Germline CDR1 is SGHTA and CDR2 is FQGNSA. Trimming pared 6 bases from V and 7 bases from J, leaving 13 bases between. The CDR3 contains 13 residues. The CDR3 spells CASSSQGGQPQHF. In DNA form, the CDR3 reads TGTGCCAGCAGTTCACAGGGAGGCCAGCCCCAGCATTTT.

This chain joins TRBV5-6 and TRBJ2-1; 8 nucleotides line up with TRBD2. Germline CDR1 SGHDT, CDR2 YYEEEE. The CDR3 sequence is 15 residues long. V shed 0 bases, J shed 4 bases, and the junction held 3 bases outside the gene matches. CDR3: CASSLGLASYNEQFF. For the CDR3, the DNA is TGTGCCAGCAGCTTGGGACTAGCGTCTTACAATGAGCAGTTCTTC.

V gene TRBV28 combines with J gene TRBJ2-7, with D perhaps matching TRBD1 (5 bases). The CDR3 has 13 amino acids. V lost 10 bases and J 5 bases, leaving 18 bases between the germline ends. CDR1 MDHEN and CDR2 SYDVKM come from the germline V gene. The CDR3 DNA is TGTGCCACCTTGAATCTAGGGGTGGACGAGCAGTACTTC. Its protein is CATLNLGVDEQYF.

The chain uses TRBV5-1 and TRBJ2-3, with TRBD1 matching 11 bases. V trimming: 2 bases; J trimming: 2 bases; junction bases outside the gene matches: 4. Germline V gives CDR1 SGHRS, CDR2 YFSETQ. The CDR3 length is 16 residues. CDR3 coding DNA: TGCGCCAGCAGCTTCCCGGGACAGGGGGACACAGATACGCAGTATTTT. This sequence encodes CASSFPGQGDTDTQYF.

The chain carries TRBV3-1 (or the pseudogene TRBV3-2) and TRBJ2-2, with 7 bases identical to TRBD2. Unmatched junction bases numbered 5, after V lost 6 bases and J lost 4 bases. This CDR3 region has 14 residues. CDR1 and CDR2 (germline): LGHDT, YNNKEL (reference sequence). CDR3 amino acids: CASSRREGTGELFF. The CDR3 nucleotides are TGTGCCAGCAGTCGAAGGGAGGGCACCGGGGAGCTGTTTTTT.

This rearrangement joins TRBV12-3 or TRBV12-4 to TRBJ2-2, with TRBD1 matching 7 bases. The V and J ends lost 7 bases and 7 bases, in that order; junction bases with no gene match: 6. This CDR3 is 13 amino acids long. This CDR3 reads CASKTGVGGELFF. CDR3 bases: TGTGCCAGCAAAACAGGGGTTGGCGGGGAGCTGTTTTTT.

The chain carries TRBV5-1 and TRBJ1-2, with D unresolved. Germline CDR1 SGHRS, CDR2 YFSETQ. With 5 bases removed from V and 2 bases from J, the gap between germline ends came to 16 bases. The CDR3 extends over 15 amino acids. DNA for the CDR3: TGCGCCAGCAGTCTCCAACCCAGCGAAAACTATGGCTACACCTTC. Its translation is CASSLQPSENYGYTF.

The gene calls are TRBV5-4 and TRBJ2-3, with TRBD2 matching 7 bases. The V gene end was trimmed by 3 bases and the J gene end by 4 bases; junction bases not matched to a gene: 5. This CDR3 spans 14 amino acids. Germline CDR1 SGHNT, CDR2 YYREEE (reference sequence). The CDR3 sequence: CASSWTSVSDTQYF. For the CDR3, the DNA is TGTGCCAGCAGCTGGACTAGTGTTTCAGATACGCAGTATTTT.

This clone was observed a single time. The chain employs TRBV19 and TRBJ2-7; TRBD1 is a possible D gene (5 bases). In germline, CDR1 is LNHDA, CDR2 SQIVND (reference sequence). The CDR3 is made up of 15 amino acids. Trimming cost V 5 bases and J 5 bases, with 19 bases left between them. The CDR3 nucleotides are TGTGCCAGTAGTGGACCATCGGCAGGGCCCCACGAGCAGTACTTC. Translating it yields CASSGPSAGPHEQYF.

This clone appeared once. V is TRBV14 and J is TRBJ1-4, with D maybe TRBD1 (6 bases). CDR3 length: 15 residues. Trimming stripped 0 bases from V and 7 bases from J, with 12 bases between. Per the germline V gene, CDR1 is SGHDN and CDR2 is FVKESK. The CDR3 loop is CASSQERRGGEKLFF. The CDR3 DNA reads TGTGCCAGCAGCCAAGAGCGAAGGGGGGGTGAAAAACTGTTTTTT. The full variable domain, completed using reference TRBV14 and TRBJ1-4, is EAGVTQFPSHSVIEKGQTVTLRCDPISGHDNLYWYRRVMGKEIKFLLHFVKESKQDESGMPNNRFLAERTGGTYSTLKVQPAELEDSGVYFCASSQERRGGEKLFFGSGTQLSVL.

This rearrangement joins TRBV19 to TRBJ2-5; no clear D. Germline lookup yields CDR1 LNHDA and CDR2 SQIVND (reference sequence). CDR3 length: 13 amino acids. Trimming took off 4 bases at V and 4 bases at J, with 10 bases between the two ends. The CDR3, as DNA: TGTGCCAGTAGTACTGGACGAGCAGAGACCCAGTACTTC. Protein product: CASSTGRAETQYF.